This record concerns one T cell receptor beta chain sequence. The antigen remains undetermined. The assay was immunoSEQ multiplex PCR, and TCRdb's table has in-frame clones only and misses some. The sample consists of around 100,000 clones, 88% of them appearing once. The data originate from a study of T cell responses to AZD1222 COVID-19 vaccine. Looked up from germline, CDR1 is SGHRS and CDR2 is YFSETQ. V shed 3 bases and J 2 bases; nucleotides not matched to a gene: 7. The CDR3 runs to 15 residues. Study-wide results and limits: Receipt of two AZD1222 doses was followed by a rise in Spike-specific TCR breadth and depth. Clonal diversity may have been underestimated in mostly white British donors.

The sequencing here drew on peripheral blood, taken on day 0 of AZD1222 vaccination. The chain recombines TRBV5-1 with TRBJ2-7, with 8 bases matching TRBD1. The clonotype comes from an adult in good health. The CDR3 loop reads CASSYWTGSTYEQYF. The CDR3 region has the DNA TGCGCCAGCAGCTACTGGACAGGGAGCACCTACGAGCAGTACTTC. The variable domain in full, completed from reference TRBV5-1 and TRBJ2-7, reads KAGVTQTPRYLIKTRGQQVTLSCSPISGHRSVSWYQQTPGQGLQFLFEYFSETQRNKGNFPGRFSGRQFSNSRSEMNVSTLELGDSALYLCASSYWTGSTYEQYFGPGTRLTVT.